The 30 T cell receptor beta chains below all came from one sample that was sequenced in a study of shared clonotypes between healthy human individuals. Sequencing used immunoSEQ multiplex PCR; TCRdb keeps in-frame clones, though not all of them. Of 650,000 to 700,000 clones listed, roughly 87% are singletons. Sequencing input: memory CD8+ T cells from PBMCs. Subset defined: CD45RO+ cells pooled with CCR7-negative TemRA cells. These receptors all stem from a young man in good health. Some clones in this sample may be carry-over from other donors' samples.

Comments on this clone: The identical CDR3 is also encoded by other nucleotide sequences in the sample. This CDR3 reads CASSLGAGNSYEQYF. CDR3 DNA sequence: TGTGCCAGCAGTCTAGGGGCAGGGAACTCCTACGAGCAGTACTTC. The chain joins TRBV11-2 to TRBJ2-7, with D maybe TRBD1 (5 bases). Germline values: CDR1 SGHAT, CDR2 FQNNGV. Deletions cut 6 bases from V and 0 bases from J, with 15 bases between. CDR3 length equals 15 residues.

The chain has TRBV9 and TRBJ2-1; unclear D gene. This CDR3 region has 17 residues. V lost 2 bases to trimming and J lost 4 bases, with 19 bases between them. Germline-derived CDR1 and CDR2 are SGDLS and YYNGEE. The CDR3 sequence is CASSVLKYGGPYNEQFF. The CDR3 region has the DNA TGTGCCAGCAGCGTCCTCAAGTATGGCGGACCGTACAATGAGCAGTTCTTC.

The rearrangement links TRBV27 to TRBJ1-2; TRBD1 aligns across 7 bases. The CDR3 has 14 residues. Per the germline V gene, CDR1 is MNHEY and CDR2 is SMNVEV (reference sequence). The trim removed 6 bases at V and 4 bases at J, leaving 8 bases unmatched. The CDR3 loop is CASSPTGAFYGYTF. In nucleotides, the CDR3 is TGTGCCAGCAGCCCCACAGGGGCTTTCTATGGCTACACCTTC.

This clone was seen more than once but under ten times. The V gene is TRBV6-5, the J gene TRBJ2-5, with TRBD2 matching over 10 bases. The assigned J gene may be wrong: the sequence end matches TRBJ2-7 better. Germline V lookup: CDR1 MNHEY, CDR2 SVGAGI. There are 15 residues in the CDR3. CDR3 nucleotides: TGTGCCAGCAGACTAGGACTAGCGGAAACCTACGAGCAGTACTTC. Residues: CASRLGLAETYEQYF.

This clone was recorded only once. V gene TRBV5-1 combines with J gene TRBJ2-1, with D possibly matching TRBD2 (6 bases). This CDR3 is built from 16 residues. V shed 3 bases and J shed 8 bases, with 21 bases lying between them. Germline V CDR1 and CDR2: SGHRS, YFSETQ. DNA of the CDR3: TGCGCCAGCAGCTATCGGGACTCCAACGTCCTGGATGAGCAGTTCTTC. It encodes CASSYRDSNVLDEQFF.

V usage is TRBV9 and J usage is TRBJ1-2; no definite D call. Trimming pared 2 bases from V and 8 bases from J, leaving 28 bases between. Germline values: CDR1 SGDLS, CDR2 YYNGEE. The CDR3 loop spans 18 amino acids. CDR3: CASSVLRTGPNSALGYTF. In DNA, the CDR3 is TGTGCCAGCAGCGTTCTACGGACGGGTCCCAATTCGGCGTTGGGCTACACCTTC. Supplemented by reference TRBV9 and TRBJ1-2, the full variable domain reads DSGVTQTPKHLITATGQRVTLRCSPRSGDLSVYWYQQSLDQGLQFLIQYYNGEERAKGNILERFSAQQFPDLHSELNLSSLELGDSALYFCASSVLRTGPNSALGYTFGSGTRLTVV.

This sequence joins TRBV7-6 and TRBJ2-1; a weak D match, TRBD2 (6 bases). The CDR3 sequence is 17 residues long. V lost 5 bases to trimming and J lost 8 bases, with 25 bases between them. Germline CDR1 SGHVS, CDR2 FNYEAQ. CDR3 sequence reads: CASSPRGQAGGLDEQFF. The DNA of the CDR3 is TGTGCCAGCAGCCCACGAGGTCAAGCGGGTGGCCTGGATGAGCAGTTCTTC.

This chain connects TRBV7-9 to TRBJ2-5, with D tentatively TRBD1 or TRBD2 (6 bases each). V was pared by 3 bases and J by 5 bases, with 10 bases between. This CDR3 spans 13 amino acids. The germline CDR1 and CDR2 sequences are SEHNR and FQNEAQ (reference sequence). CDR3 DNA: TGTGCCAGCAGCTTCGGGGGCGCGGAGACCCAGTACTTC. It encodes CASSFGGAETQYF.

This clone was seen a single time. The chain combines TRBV10-3 with TRBJ2-3, with D perhaps matching TRBD2 (6 bases). The V and J ends lost 10 bases and 2 bases respectively, with 22 bases between them. CDR1 is ENHRY and CDR2 is SYGVKD in the germline V gene. CDR3 size: 16 residues. The CDR3 protein is CATTSAWGEDTDTQYF. The CDR3 DNA follows: TGTGCCACAACTTCCGCGTGGGGGGAGGACACAGATACGCAGTATTTT.

This clone was recorded a few times. CDR3 in amino acids: CASSNELNTEAFF. Here the CDR3 DNA reads TGTGCCAGCAGTAACGAGTTGAACACTGAAGCTTTCTTT. V and J are TRBV6-5 and TRBJ1-1; D remains ambiguous. Germline loops: CDR1 MNHEY, CDR2 SVGAGI. V gave up 5 bases and J gave up 0 bases, with 7 bases separating them. The CDR3 consists of 13 residues.

J is TRBJ2-1 and V is TRBV7-9, with D unresolved. The CDR3 totals 17 residues. Germline loops: CDR1 SEHNR, CDR2 FQNEAQ (reference sequence). V was shortened by 2 bases and J by 0 bases, with 14 bases between the two germline ends. The CDR3 region has the DNA TGTGCCAGCAGCTTACGCTTGGCTACACTCTCCTACAATGAGCAGTTCTTC. This codes for CASSLRLATLSYNEQFF.

The chain joins TRBV29-1 to TRBJ2-5; 8 nucleotides align to TRBD2. Germline V CDR1 and CDR2: SQVTM, ANQGSEA. The CDR3 sequence is 16 residues long. Trimming cost V 1 base and J 0 bases; bases outside gene matches: 7. The CDR3 is CSVEASASGYQETQYF. The CDR3 DNA follows: TGCAGCGTTGAAGCCAGTGCTAGCGGGTACCAAGAGACCCAGTACTTC.

This clone was seen once. The chain recombines TRBV30 with TRBJ2-7, with D perhaps TRBD1 (6 bases). The germline V and J ends were trimmed by 4 bases and 2 bases, with 12 bases remaining between them. Germline CDR1 reads GTSNPN; CDR2 reads SVGIG (reference sequence). The CDR3 spans 13 residues. CDR3 in DNA: TGTGCCTGGAATGGGGGCCAGACCTACGAGCAGTACTTC. Encoded protein: CAWNGGQTYEQYF.

The chain couples TRBV7-9 to TRBJ2-3; no clear D. This CDR3 has 14 residues. Trimming cost V 0 bases and J 2 bases, with 6 bases left between them. Germline V CDR1 and CDR2: SEHNR, FQNEAQ (reference sequence). CDR3 sequence reads: CASSLAFITDTQYF. The CDR3 DNA reads as TGTGCCAGCAGCTTAGCTTTCATCACAGATACGCAGTATTTT.

A word on this clone: The identical CDR3 is also encoded by other nucleotide sequences in the sample. J is TRBJ2-3 and V is TRBV7-8, with a weak D call TRBD1 (6 bases). The germline V gene encodes CDR1 SGHVS and CDR2 FQNEAQ. The CDR3 runs 14 residues. Trimming stripped 2 bases from V and 1 base from J, with 7 bases between. CDR3 protein: CASSLRTGTDTQYF. The CDR3 nucleotides read TGTGCCAGCAGCTTAAGGACAGGCACAGATACGCAGTATTTT. Using reference TRBV7-8 and TRBJ2-3 for the parts outside the CDR3, the full variable domain is GAGVSQSPRYKVAKRGQDVALRCDPISGHVSLFWYQQALGQGPEFLTYFQNEAQLDKSGLPSDRFFAERPEGSVSTLKIQRTQQEDSAVYLCASSLRTGTDTQYFGPGTRLTVL.

The chain has TRBV7-8 and TRBJ2-2; D gene uncertain. V was trimmed by 2 bases and J by 1 base, leaving 8 bases between them. The CDR3 sequence is 15 residues long. CDR1 and CDR2 from the germline V gene are SGHVS and FQNEAQ. CDR3 region: CASSLLAQNTGELFF. The CDR3 bases are TGTGCCAGCAGCTTACTCGCGCAGAACACCGGGGAGCTGTTTTTT.

The chain combines TRBV9 with TRBJ1-3; TRBD1 aligns across 7 bases. With 3 bases clipped from V and 8 bases from J, the junction kept 11 bases outside the gene matches. Germline values: CDR1 SGDLS, CDR2 YYNGEE. The CDR3 length is 15 residues. This CDR3 is CASSADRDPKYTIYF. CDR3 bases: TGTGCCAGCAGCGCCGACAGGGACCCCAAATACACCATATATTTT. Based on the CDR3 plus reference TRBV9 and TRBJ1-3, the full variable domain is DSGVTQTPKHLITATGQRVTLRCSPRSGDLSVYWYQQSLDQGLQFLIQYYNGEERAKGNILERFSAQQFPDLHSELNLSSLELGDSALYFCASSADRDPKYTIYFGEGSWLTVV.

The rearrangement joins TRBV6-5 to TRBJ1-5; possibly TRBD1 for D (5 bases). The germline V gene encodes CDR1 MNHEY and CDR2 SVGAGI. This CDR3 comprises 15 residues. Trimming shortened V by 0 bases and J by 3 bases, and 9 bases separated the two germline ends. CDR3 amino acids: CASSYSWGNNQPQHF. CDR3 nucleotide sequence: TGTGCCAGCAGTTACTCGTGGGGGAACAATCAGCCCCAGCATTTT.

The chain uses TRBV7-9 and TRBJ1-4; D might be TRBD1 (5 bases). Germline V gene lookup returns CDR1 SEHNR and CDR2 FQNEAQ (reference sequence). The length of the CDR3 is 14 residues. V dropped 4 bases and J dropped 8 bases, with 14 bases sitting between them. The CDR3 region is CASSYPGRREKLFF. The CDR3 DNA follows: TGTGCCAGCAGCTACCCGGGACGCCGAGAAAAACTGTTTTTT. The full variable domain, rest sourced from reference TRBV7-9 and TRBJ1-4, is DTGVSQNPRHKITKRGQNVTFRCDPISEHNRLYWYRQTLGQGPEFLTYFQNEAQLEKSRLLSDRFSAERPKGSFSTLEIQRTEQGDSAMYLCASSYPGRREKLFFGSGTQLSVL.

The V gene is TRBV6-5, the J gene TRBJ1-2, with unresolved D. The length of the CDR3 is 15 residues. Trimming removed 2 bases from V and 4 bases from J, with 14 bases in between. Looked up from germline, CDR1 is MNHEY and CDR2 is SVGAGI. The CDR3: CASSYVEGLVYGYTF. Here the CDR3 DNA reads TGTGCCAGCAGTTACGTAGAGGGTTTGGTCTATGGCTACACCTTC.

A note on this clone: Other DNA variants within this sample encode the same CDR3. V gene TRBV7-9 combines with J gene TRBJ2-7; D possibly corresponds to TRBD1 (5 bases). The CDR3 consists of 12 residues. Germline CDR1 reads SEHNR; CDR2 reads FQNEAQ (reference sequence). Trimming shortened V by 1 base and J by 4 bases, and 5 bases separated the two germline ends. CDR3 loop: CASSLGQYEQYF. CDR3 coding DNA: TGTGCCAGCAGCTTAGGACAGTACGAGCAGTACTTC.

This CDR3 reads CASSLFPSGRRSTEQFF. CDR3 in DNA: TGTGCCAGCAGTTTATTCCCCAGCGGGAGAAGGAGTACTGAGCAGTTCTTC. V is TRBV27 and J is TRBJ2-1; 8 bases are a match to TRBD2. The CDR3 contains 17 residues. With V trimmed by 1 base and J by 9 bases, 14 bases remained unmatched. The germline V gene encodes CDR1 MNHEY and CDR2 SMNVEV (reference sequence).

Only one count was recorded for this clone. V gene TRBV27 combines with J gene TRBJ1-4, with TRBD1 matching over 11 bases. V lost 5 bases, J lost 7 bases, and 3 bases stayed unmatched. Germline V lookup: CDR1 MNHEY, CDR2 SMNVEV (reference sequence). CDR3 size: 14 residues. The CDR3 here is CASSAGTGGEKLFF. The CDR3 DNA reads TGTGCCAGCAGTGCAGGGACAGGGGGTGAAAAACTGTTTTTT.

Comment on this clone: Other DNA sequences in this specimen translate into the identical CDR3. The chain links TRBV6-5 to TRBJ2-7; tentative D call: TRBD2 (5 bases). The CDR3 runs 12 residues. V was shortened by 3 bases and J by 4 bases, with 7 bases between the two germline ends. The germline gives CDR1 MNHEY, CDR2 SVGAGI. Here the CDR3 reads CASSYEGYEQYF. DNA of the CDR3: TGTGCCAGCAGTTATGAGGGATACGAGCAGTACTTC.

V is TRBV11-2 and J is TRBJ1-2; 7 bases map to TRBD1. V shed 5 bases, J shed 5 bases, and the junction held 8 bases outside the gene matches. This CDR3 has 14 residues. Germline V gene data show CDR1 as SGHAT and CDR2 as FQNNGV. In DNA, the CDR3 is TGTGCCAGCAGCCCGTCCAGGGGGGTTTATGGCTACACCTTC. This sequence encodes CASSPSRGVYGYTF.

This clone was seen just once. The chain combines TRBV4-1 with TRBJ2-5; TRBD1 matches 10 bases. TRBJ2-7 explains the end of the DNA better; the J call may be wrong. Per the germline V gene, CDR1 is MGHRA and CDR2 is YSYEKL. The CDR3 runs to 15 residues. In DNA, the CDR3 is TGCGCCAGCAGCCAAGATGGGACAGGGGACTACGAGCAGTACTTC. Translation: CASSQDGTGDYEQYF.

CDR3 nucleotides: TGTGCCAGCAGCTTAGGAGTCCAAACCGGCTACGAGCAGTACTTC. Protein: CASSLGVQTGYEQYF. This sequence joins TRBV11-2 and TRBJ2-7; D is unresolved. This CDR3 has 15 residues. V gave up 1 base and J gave up 3 bases, with 13 bases separating them. The germline gives CDR1 SGHAT, CDR2 FQNNGV.

This CDR3 is CASSLLAGGRNTGELFF. CDR3 bases: TGTGCCAGCAGCTTACTAGCGGGAGGGCGGAACACCGGGGAGCTGTTTTTT. The chain uses TRBV6-7 and TRBJ2-2; TRBD2 matches 13 bases. TRBV6-7 is placed among ORFs of uncertain function. Trimming took 6 bases from V and 1 from J; bases not matched to a gene: 5. The CDR3 spans 17 residues.

The chain is built from TRBV9 and TRBJ2-7; TRBD2 matches at 11 bases. The CDR3 is 15 amino acids. In germline, CDR1 is SGDLS, CDR2 YYNGEE. The V segment lost 4 bases and the J segment 4 bases; nucleotides outside the gene matches: 7. CDR3 residues: CASSSSGTSGYEQYF. The CDR3 DNA reads as TGTGCCAGCAGCTCAAGTGGGACTAGCGGTTACGAGCAGTACTTC.

This clone was counted once. The CDR3 bases are TGCAGCGTTGTAGACAGCGCCGGGACTAGCGGGAGGGCCAATGGTAACGAGCAGTACTTC. This sequence encodes CSVVDSAGTSGRANGNEQYF. The chain has TRBV29-1 and TRBJ2-7; 16 bases fit TRBD2. Germline assignment: CDR1 SQVTM and CDR2 ANQGSEA. V lost 4 bases, J lost 5 bases, and 20 bases stayed unmatched. The CDR3 contains 20 residues.